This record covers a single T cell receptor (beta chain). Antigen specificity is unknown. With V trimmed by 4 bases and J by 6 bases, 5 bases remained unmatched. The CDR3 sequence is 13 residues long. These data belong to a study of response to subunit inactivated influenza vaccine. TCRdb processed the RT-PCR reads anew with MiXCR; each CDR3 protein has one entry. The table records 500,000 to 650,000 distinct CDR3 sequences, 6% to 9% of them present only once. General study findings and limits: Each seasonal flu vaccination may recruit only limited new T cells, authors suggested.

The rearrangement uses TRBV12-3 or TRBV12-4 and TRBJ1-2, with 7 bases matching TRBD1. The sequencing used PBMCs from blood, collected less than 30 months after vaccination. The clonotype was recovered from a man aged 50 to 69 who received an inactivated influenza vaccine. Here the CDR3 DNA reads TGTGCCAGCAGTTCCGGACAGGCCCATGGCTACACCTTC. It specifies CASSSGQAHGYTF.